These T cell receptor beta chains were read from a single sample in a study of CD8 T cells in ankylosing spondylitis. Each CDR3 protein gets one entry after TCRdb re-called the 5' RACE reads with MiXCR. The sample has around 75,000 distinct CDR3 sequences, about 5% seen once. Source material: blood, either unsorted or a sorted T cell fraction (not recorded which). Receptors originate from a male donor with ankylosing spondylitis or in good health (not recorded which). Each CDR3 is given with its conserved first and last residue.

TRBJ1-2 TRBV3-1 CASSQEVDSLWYGYTF
TRBJ2-1 TRBV2 CASTLGLSHNEQFF
TRBJ2-2 TRBV7-3 CASSLWGEDTGELFF
TRBJ2-5 TRBV20-1 CSAQDRLQETQYF
TRBJ1-1 TRBV19 CASSPEPPNTEAFF
TRBJ2-1 TRBV7-2 CASSLRTRGSYNEQFF
TRBJ1-2 TRBV29-1 CSTQDADNYGYTF
TRBJ2-7 TRBV3-1 CASSPGAGSSYEQYF
TRBJ1-3 TRBV5-1 CASSLGGIRTASGNTIYF
TRBJ1-2 TRBV6-2/TRBV6-3 CASTQTGIGYTF
TRBJ2-2 TRBV20-1 CSATTGGLNTGELFF
TRBJ1-5 TRBV4-1 CASSQIRGNQPQHF
TRBJ1-5 TRBV20-1 CSAQAGTDFNQPQHF
TRBJ2-5 TRBV24-1 CATSDWTDQETQYF
TRBJ1-1 TRBV12-3/TRBV12-4 CASSLGVPEAFF
TRBJ1-1 TRBV10-2 CASSDPLAMNTEAFF
TRBJ1-2 TRBV6-5 CASRDRGFSTF
TRBJ2-2 TRBV7-7 CASSSSPPGLAGELFF
TRBJ1-6 TRBV9 CASSVGEGTPIHSPLHF
TRBJ2-1 TRBV10-3 CAISGGGNEQFF
TRBJ2-7 TRBV18 CASSSPGTSLYEQYF
TRBJ2-4 TRBV4-3 CASSQDQPGGLNIQYF
TRBJ2-7 TRBV6-5 CASSYSIGDPSWKQYF
TRBJ2-3 TRBV29-1 CSGGTSGVDTQYF
TRBJ1-6 TRBV30 CAWREGSYNSPLHF
TRBJ2-1 TRBV28 CASSLDREIGEQFF
TRBJ2-1 TRBV5-1 CASSPEREQFF
TRBJ2-1 TRBV11-3 CASSFYPHNEQFF
TRBJ1-2 TRBV4-3 CASSQERGANYGYTF
TRBJ2-2 TRBV20-1 CSAIALDRNTGELFF
TRBJ2-2 TRBV5-1 CASSDRAMLTGELFF
TRBJ2-3 TRBV4-2 CASSPKLAGGSTDTQYF
TRBJ2-5 TRBV5-1 CASSLADRGRQETQYF
TRBJ2-1 TRBV12-3/TRBV12-4 CASSLSSGQGAYNEQFF
TRBJ2-2 TRBV6-1 CASKTATGELFF
TRBJ2-1 TRBV5-1 CASSRLAGSYNEQFF
TRBJ2-3 TRBV21-1 CASSTLAGGVTDTQYF
TRBJ1-6 TRBV3-1 CASSQPDLDNSPLHF
TRBJ2-1 TRBV29-1 CSVTAGVGSNEQFF
TRBJ1-5 TRBV20-1 CSAQPGQMVFQPQHF
TRBJ2-7 TRBV20-1 CSATGTTLYEQYF
TRBJ2-1 TRBV11-2 CAFKLLRSSYNEQFF
TRBJ2-1 TRBV20-1 CSAREGLGHNEQFF
TRBJ1-5 TRBV7-2 CASSLAQGLSNQPQHF
TRBJ1-5 TRBV28 CASSSPQGAYQPQHF
TRBJ1-2 TRBV5-6 CASSLRQSNYGYTF
TRBJ2-1 TRBV2 CASRGTGRTYNEQFF
TRBJ1-1 TRBV5-1 CASSLETMNTEAFF
TRBJ2-2 TRBV18 CASSPEEGYTGELFF
TRBJ1-6 TRBV27 CASSLSGDRVGSPLHF
TRBJ1-1 TRBV7-8 CASSYGTGGVSEAFF
TRBJ2-2 TRBV5-1 CASSSDRPNTGELFF
TRBJ1-5 TRBV12-3/TRBV12-4 CASSPNPGGSQPQHF
TRBJ2-1 TRBV4-3 CASSQEVTGLAYNEQFF
TRBJ2-1 TRBV5-1 CASSLVASPNEQFF
TRBJ2-7 TRBV10-3 CAISEPAGGGLYEQYF